These 10 T cell receptor beta chains came from one sample sequenced in a study of CD8+CD57+ T cells in acquired aplastic anemia. The TCR beta profiling, which covered VDJ combination and CDR3 sequence, was carried out using genomic DNA as the template. Each CDR3 protein is one row after TCRdb ran MiXCR on the reads. The table lists around 170,000 distinct CDR3 sequences, 46% of them singletons. Sequencing used sorted CD4+, CD8+, or CD8+CD57+ T cells (not recorded which) from PBMCs. Receptors were obtained from a human donor in good health.

This clonotype was seen many times. This chain connects TRBV12-3 or TRBV12-4 to TRBJ2-5; 14 bases fit TRBD2. J lost 2 bases, V lost 4 bases, and 3 bases had no gene match. The CDR3 runs 16 residues. The CDR3 nucleotides are TGTGCCAGCAGTTCTCGACTAGCGGGAGGGCAAGAGACCCAGTACTTC. This codes for CASSSRLAGGQETQYF.

The rearrangement links TRBV19 to TRBJ2-7, with unresolved D. CDR1 is LNHDA, CDR2 SQIVND, per germline (reference sequence). The CDR3 is 14 residues long. Trimming stripped 2 bases from V and 0 bases from J, with 8 bases between. CDR3 in DNA: TGTGCCAGTAGTATACAGGCCTTCTCCTACGAGCAGTACTTC. The encoded protein is CASSIQAFSYEQYF.

The CDR3 DNA is TGTGCCAGCGGCCGGGACTACACCCAAGGACAGGGTAAAACCTACGAGCAGTACTTC. Translated: CASGRDYTQGQGKTYEQYF. The J gene is TRBJ2-7, the V gene TRBV13, with D maybe TRBD1 (8 bases). Deletions cut 8 bases from V and 2 bases from J, with 31 bases between. Germline V CDR1 and CDR2: PRHDT, FYEKMQ (reference sequence). This CDR3 region has 19 residues.

This clonotype has at least ten counts. The chain combines TRBV4-2 with TRBJ2-5, with D possibly matching TRBD1 (6 bases). Per the germline V gene, CDR1 is LGHNA and CDR2 is YNFKEQ. The CDR3 extends over 16 amino acids. Trimming left V 4 bases short and J 5 bases short, with 20 bases between. DNA for the CDR3: TGTGCCAGCAGCCCCTATCAACAGGGCTCTCTCGAGACCCAGTACTTC. Amino acids: CASSPYQQGSLETQYF.

The CDR3 nucleotides read TGTGCCAGCAGCCCGGGACTAGCGTTACCTGGGGCCAACGTCCTGACTTTC. Residues: CASSPGLALPGANVLTF. The V gene is TRBV14, the J gene TRBJ2-6; 10 bases are shared with TRBD2. The V gene's germline CDR1 is SGHDN and CDR2 FVKESK. J lost 2 bases, V lost 4 bases, and 5 bases had no gene match. The CDR3 length is 17 residues.

The V and J genes are TRBV10-3 and TRBJ2-1, with 12 bases aligning to TRBD1. This CDR3 is 14 amino acids long. J gave up 8 bases and V 6 bases, and 5 bases lay outside the gene matches. Germline V gene sequence: CDR1 ENHRY, CDR2 SYGVKD. This CDR3 reads CAIRSGQGAHEQFF. Here the CDR3 DNA reads TGTGCCATCAGATCGGGACAGGGGGCGCATGAGCAGTTCTTC.

Many counts were recorded for this clonotype. This chain joins TRBV5-1 and TRBJ2-5; the match to TRBD2 covers 11 bases. This CDR3 has 15 residues. Losses at the gene ends were 5 bases for V and 2 bases for J; bases not matched to a gene: 5. The germline gives CDR1 SGHRS, CDR2 YFSETQ. The CDR3 loop reads CASRGGTSGQETQYF. The CDR3, as DNA: TGCGCCAGCAGAGGCGGGACTAGCGGTCAAGAGACCCAGTACTTC.

This rearrangement joins TRBV2 to TRBJ2-1; 11 bases fit TRBD2. The CDR3 extends over 16 amino acids. J gave up 3 bases and V 6 bases, and 7 bases lay outside the gene matches. Germline V gives CDR1 SNHLY, CDR2 FYNNEI. The CDR3 DNA follows: TGTGCCAGCAGGCGCACGACTAGCGGGAACTACAATGAGCAGTTCTTC. Translating gives CASRRTTSGNYNEQFF.

CDR3 in DNA: TGTGCCTGGATGGGCGGGGCGGGGACTAATGAAAAACTGTTTTTT. As protein: CAWMGGAGTNEKLFF. This chain joins TRBV30 and TRBJ1-4; maybe TRBD1 (5 bases). With 4 bases removed from V and 2 bases from J, the gap between germline ends came to 14 bases. Germline loops: CDR1 GTSNPN, CDR2 SVGIG (reference sequence). The CDR3 spans 15 residues. Filled out from reference TRBV30 and TRBJ1-4, the complete variable domain reads SQTIHQWPATLVQPVGSPLSLECTVEGTSNPNLYWYRQAAGRGLQLLFYSVGIGQISSEVPQNLSASRPQDRQFILSSKKLLLSDSGFYLCAWMGGAGTNEKLFFGSGTQLSVL.

The genes are TRBV5-1 and TRBJ1-6; a possible D gene is TRBD1 (5 bases). Germline V gene data show CDR1 as SGHRS and CDR2 as YFSETQ. V was clipped by 0 bases and J by 0 bases, with 7 bases between them. The CDR3 loop spans 16 amino acids. The CDR3 loop reads CASSLEGSSYNSPLHF. CDR3 bases: TGCGCCAGCAGCTTGGAGGGGAGCTCCTATAATTCACCCCTCCACTTT.